A single sample is the source of the 7 T cell receptor beta chains below, sequenced in a study of blood T cells in healthy people across ages. For the second PCR, which ran for about 7 to 11 cycles, a sample-barcoded 5' primer and a J-beta primer mix were used. TCRdb redid the calling of the 5' RACE reads with MiXCR, one entry per CDR3 protein. Of some 700,000 distinct CDR3 sequences listed, about a fifth were seen once; the top ten hold about 22%. The sequenced sample consisted of blood. Source of these receptors: a man aged 65 to 79 in good health.

V usage is TRBV5-1 and J usage is TRBJ1-2; possible D gene TRBD1, 5 bases. CDR1 and CDR2 (germline): SGHRS, YFSETQ. The CDR3 is made up of 15 amino acids. The ends were cut back, 6 bases at V and 0 bases at J, with 15 bases in the middle. The CDR3 protein is CASNPRGGANYGYTF. CDR3 coding DNA: TGCGCCAGCAATCCTCGGGGGGGAGCTAACTATGGCTACACCTTC. Looking up the rest from reference TRBV5-1 and TRBJ1-2 gives the full variable domain: KAGVTQTPRYLIKTRGQQVTLSCSPISGHRSVSWYQQTPGQGLQFLFEYFSETQRNKGNFPGRFSGRQFSNSRSEMNVSTLELGDSALYLCASNPRGGANYGYTFGSGTRLTVV.

This chain uses TRBV12-3 or TRBV12-4 with TRBJ2-2; D perhaps matches TRBD1 (5 bases). Trimming stripped 10 bases from V and 0 bases from J, with 12 bases between. The CDR3 is made up of 14 amino acids. Here the CDR3 DNA reads TGTGCCACTCGGACAAACGCGAACACCGGGGAGCTGTTTTTT. This encodes CATRTNANTGELFF.

This clonotype was counted once. This rearrangement joins TRBV12-3 or TRBV12-4 to TRBJ1-1; D is perhaps TRBD1 (5 bases). This CDR3 is 16 amino acids long. V dropped 2 bases and J dropped 5 bases, with 18 bases sitting between them. In nucleotides, the CDR3 is TGTGCCAGCAGTTTACCCAGGAACCAGGGTGAGACTGAAGCTTTCTTT. Translated, it gives CASSLPRNQGETEAFF.

This clonotype has a handful of counts. DNA of the CDR3: TGTGCCAGCAGTTACTCGACTGGGGAGGGGAGCAATCAGCCCCAGCATTTT. This gives the protein CASSYSTGEGSNQPQHF. The chain is built from TRBV6-5 and TRBJ1-5; D is perhaps TRBD1 (5 bases). Trimming took off 0 bases at V and 1 base at J, with 13 bases between the two ends. CDR3 length: 17 residues. Germline lookup yields CDR1 MNHEY and CDR2 SVGAGI.

J is TRBJ1-5 and V is TRBV2; D remains unclear. CDR1 SNHLY and CDR2 FYNNEI come from the germline V gene. This CDR3 has 14 residues. The V end was cut by 4 bases, the J end by 2 bases, with 9 bases between. CDR3 protein: CASSGGRGNQPQHF. CDR3 DNA sequence: TGTGCCAGCAGTGGGGGTCGTGGCAATCAGCCCCAGCATTTT.

The chain carries TRBV5-1 and TRBJ2-7; D is ambiguous. The length of the CDR3 is 14 residues. The germline V gene encodes CDR1 SGHRS and CDR2 YFSETQ. V lost 0 bases and J 2 bases, leaving 9 bases between the germline ends. The CDR3 DNA is TGCGCCAGCAGCTTGGCGGACGGAACCTACGAGCAGTACTTC. It yields the protein CASSLADGTYEQYF.

The chain combines TRBV5-1 with TRBJ2-2, with D tentatively TRBD2 (5 bases). The CDR3 is made up of 14 amino acids. Trimming pared 4 bases from V and 3 bases from J, leaving 10 bases between. Germline-derived CDR1 and CDR2 are SGHRS and YFSETQ. CDR3 coding DNA: TGCGCCAGCAGCGAGGACTTATACACCGGGGAGCTGTTTTTT. Amino acid sequence: CASSEDLYTGELFF.